Listed below are T cell receptor beta chains from one sample, sequenced in a study of cytomegalovirus exposure and HLA in healthy donors. The assay was immunoSEQ multiplex PCR, and TCRdb's table has in-frame clones only and misses some. This listing includes approximately 130,000 clones. What was sequenced was PBMCs. These receptors all stem from a woman aged 60-75 years in good health and CMV-seronegative. Each CDR3 is given with its conserved first and last residue. The D gene is left open where the match is weak.

j_call v_call d_call cdr3_aa cdr3_nt
TRBJ2-7 TRBV7-8 . CASSGRYEQYF TGTGCCAGCAGTGGCCGCTACGAGCAGTACTTC
TRBJ2-1 TRBV19 TRBD2 CASSIWRGAGNNEQFF TGTGCCAGTAGTATATGGCGGGGGGCCGGAAACAATGAGCAGTTCTTC
TRBJ1-2 TRBV4-1 . CASSRTGLDGYTF TGCGCCAGCAGCCGAACAGGGCTCGATGGCTACACCTTC
TRBJ1-2 TRBV19 TRBD1 CATGQGAYGYTF TGTGCCACCGGGCAGGGGGCCTATGGCTACACCTTC
TRBJ2-2 TRBV5-1 . CASSLGLLEHTGELFF TGCGCCAGCAGCTTAGGACTCCTAGAACACACCGGGGAGCTGTTTTTT
TRBJ2-1 TRBV7-9 TRBD2 CASSLGLAGGHEQFF TGTGCCAGCAGCCTCGGACTAGCGGGAGGCCATGAGCAGTTCTTC
TRBJ1-5 TRBV28 . CASRTFNQPQHF TGTGCCAGCAGGACATTCAATCAGCCCCAGCATTTT
TRBJ1-2 TRBV28 . CASSPSYGYTF TGTGCCAGCAGTCCCTCCTATGGCTACACCTTC
TRBJ2-7 TRBV23-1 TRBD2 CASSQFGTSGFRRDEQYF TGCGCCAGCAGTCAATTCGGGACTAGCGGGTTCAGGAGGGACGAGCAGTACTTC
TRBJ2-7 TRBV19 . CASSINWAGNEQYF TGTGCCAGTAGTATTAACTGGGCAGGGAACGAGCAGTACTTC